The 19 T cell receptor beta chains given below trace back to one sample, sequenced in a study of T cell responses to AZD1222 COVID-19 vaccine. The data were produced by immunoSEQ multiplex PCR, yet TCRdb's version contains in-frame clones alone and is incomplete. This sample has just over 90,000 clones, with around 87% found just once. The sequenced sample was peripheral blood, obtained 28 days after the second AZD1222 dose. The receptors shown here come from an adult who received the AZD1222 COVID-19 vaccine.

V usage is TRBV6-5 and J usage is TRBJ2-1, with D perhaps TRBD1 (5 bases). This CDR3 region has 13 residues. Trimming removed 10 bases from V and 5 bases from J, with 15 bases in between. Germline CDR1 and CDR2: MNHEY and SVGAGI. CDR3 amino acids: CATVNRKHNEQFF. CDR3 DNA: TGTGCCACCGTTAACAGGAAGCACAATGAGCAGTTCTTC.

This clone was picked up one time. The chain recombines TRBV4-1 with TRBJ1-1; 7 nucleotides align to TRBD1. This CDR3 has 22 residues. Germline V gene sequence: CDR1 MGHRA, CDR2 YSYEKL. V was pared by 4 bases and J by 0 bases, with 26 bases of the junction left unmatched. The CDR3 loop reads CASSRSLLLDREGNRMNTEAFF. CDR3 DNA: TGCGCCAGCAGCCGCTCATTGCTTCTAGACAGGGAAGGAAACCGAATGAACACTGAAGCTTTCTTT.

Written as DNA, the CDR3 is TGTGCCAGCAGTAGACAGGGAGTTCAATACAATGAGCAGTTCTTC. Translation: CASSRQGVQYNEQFF. J is TRBJ2-1 and V is TRBV6-5; the match to TRBD1 covers 7 bases. The CDR3 consists of 15 residues. Looked up from germline, CDR1 is MNHEY and CDR2 is SVGAGI. J lost 4 bases, V lost 5 bases, and 8 bases had no gene match.

The chain uses TRBV7-9 and TRBJ2-2; 16 positions agree with TRBD2. V dropped 5 bases and J dropped 0; count of bases not matched to a gene: 6. This CDR3 comprises 19 residues. From germline, CDR1 is SEHNR and CDR2 FQNEAQ (reference sequence). The CDR3 coding sequence is TGTGCCAGCAGCCCGCCGGGACTAGCGGGGGGGCCGAACACCGGGGAGCTGTTTTTT. This translates into CASSPPGLAGGPNTGELFF.

The rearrangement uses TRBV10-3 and TRBJ2-5; D call uncertain. The germline V gene has CDR1 ENHRY and CDR2 SYGVKD. There are 14 residues in the CDR3. V was pared by 3 bases and J by 1 base, with 9 bases between. The CDR3 nucleotides read TGTGCCATCAGTGATGGCAGTTCCCAAGAGACCCAGTACTTC. This encodes CAISDGSSQETQYF.

V is TRBV18 and J is TRBJ2-3, with 10 positions matching TRBD2. This CDR3 is 13 amino acids long. CDR1 and CDR2 (germline): KGHSH, LQKENI. J lost 0 bases, V lost 11 bases, and 2 bases had no gene match. The CDR3 coding sequence is TGTGCCGGGACTAGCGAAAGCACAGATACGCAGTATTTT. Its protein product is CAGTSESTDTQYF.

V gene TRBV7-2 combines with J gene TRBJ1-2; D gene ambiguous. The V gene lost 5 bases and the J gene lost 8 bases, with 12 bases spanning the gap. CDR3 length: 12 residues. In germline, CDR1 is SGHTA, CDR2 FQGNSA. CDR3 DNA sequence: TGTGCCAGCAGCCGGACGTGGCTGGGCTACACCTTC. Its protein is CASSRTWLGYTF.

This clone was seen more than once but under ten times. The rearrangement links TRBV30 to TRBJ1-1, with a tentative D call TRBD1 (5 bases). V was shortened by 4 bases and J by 1 base, with 13 bases between the two germline ends. The CDR3 has 14 amino acids. Germline V gives CDR1 GTSNPN, CDR2 SVGIG (reference sequence). The CDR3 is CAWNLGTANTEAFF. The CDR3 coding sequence is TGTGCCTGGAACCTTGGGACCGCGAACACTGAAGCTTTCTTT. Variable domain in full (rest from reference TRBV30 and TRBJ1-1): SQTIHQWPATLVQPVGSPLSLECTVEGTSNPNLYWYRQAAGRGLQLLFYSVGIGQISSEVPQNLSASRPQDRQFILSSKKLLLSDSGFYLCAWNLGTANTEAFFGQGTRLTVV.

V and J are TRBV4-2 and TRBJ1-5; D gene ambiguous. V was pared by 0 bases and J by 1 base, with 7 bases between. The germline V gene has CDR1 LGHNA and CDR2 YNFKEQ. This CDR3 contains 15 residues. The CDR3 loop reads CASSQDKSSNQPQHF. The DNA for the CDR3 is TGTGCCAGCAGCCAAGATAAGTCGAGCAATCAGCCCCAGCATTTT.

V usage is TRBV30 and J usage is TRBJ1-5, with D unclear. Germline CDR1 and CDR2: GTSNPN and SVGIG (reference sequence). The CDR3 sequence is 17 residues long. Trimming took off 1 base at V and 9 bases at J, with 25 bases between the two ends. CDR3 protein: CAWSARSMEIVRGPQHF. DNA for the CDR3: TGTGCCTGGAGTGCACGCAGTATGGAAATAGTTCGTGGGCCCCAGCATTTT.

The V and J genes are TRBV19 and TRBJ1-1, with TRBD1 matching 9 bases. The CDR3 is 16 residues long. Per germline, CDR1 LNHDA and CDR2 SQIVND (reference sequence). The J segment lost 3 bases and the V segment lost 6 bases, leaving 11 bases of the junction unmatched. The chain's CDR3 is CASRNPHRGRDTEAFF. DNA of the CDR3: TGTGCCAGTAGAAACCCTCACAGGGGGCGAGACACTGAAGCTTTCTTT. The whole variable domain, remainder taken from reference TRBV19 and TRBJ1-1, is DGGITQSPKYLFRKEGQNVTLSCEQNLNHDAMYWYRQDPGQGLRLIYYSQIVNDFQKGDIAEGYSVSREKKESFPLTVTSAQKNPTAFYLCASRNPHRGRDTEAFFGQGTRLTVV.

This chain joins TRBV21-1 and TRBJ1-1. TRBV21-1 constitutes a pseudogene. This CDR3 contains 13 residues. The CDR3 DNA reads as TGTGCCAGCAGCAAAGCGGAGGACACTGAAGCTTTCTTT. Encoded protein: CASSKAEDTEAFF.

V gene TRBV27 combines with J gene TRBJ2-7, with a tentative D call TRBD2 (6 bases). This CDR3 has 16 residues. Germline CDR1 and CDR2: MNHEY and SMNVEV (reference sequence). Trimming cost V 5 bases and J 4 bases, with 21 bases left between them. CDR3 residues: CASSPRASGLLYEQYF. The CDR3 DNA reads as TGTGCCAGCAGTCCACGGGCCAGCGGGCTGTTATACGAGCAGTACTTC.

The count of this clone is one. The chain has TRBV11-2 and TRBJ2-1; the D call may be TRBD1 or TRBD2 (5 bases each). Between the trimmed V and J ends, which lost 3 bases and 6 bases, there was a span of 12 bases. Germline CDR1 and CDR2: SGHAT and FQNNGV. The CDR3 spans 14 residues. The CDR3 DNA reads TGTGCCAGCAGCTTCGGGACCCCTATCAATGAGCAGTTCTTC. This encodes CASSFGTPINEQFF.

This chain uses TRBV19 with TRBJ1-1; D gene uncertain. Germline V lookup: CDR1 LNHDA, CDR2 SQIVND (reference sequence). The V and J ends lost 5 bases and 1 base respectively, with 8 bases between them. The CDR3 totals 13 residues. The CDR3: CASSFTSNTEAFF. The CDR3 DNA follows: TGTGCCAGTAGTTTCACATCGAACACTGAAGCTTTCTTT.

This clone has only one observation. J is TRBJ1-5 and V is TRBV12-3 or TRBV12-4, with D uncertain. V was cut by 3 bases and J by 6 bases, with 6 bases left in between. This CDR3 contains 12 residues. The CDR3 nucleotides are TGTGCCAGCAGTTTTAAGAGTCAGCCCCAGCATTTT. This translates into CASSFKSQPQHF.

The chain links TRBV19 to TRBJ2-7; 13 bases fit TRBD2. CDR1 is LNHDA, CDR2 SQIVND, per germline (reference sequence). Germline trimming cut 4 bases from V and 2 bases from J; bases unmatched to any gene: 5. This CDR3 has 16 amino acids. CDR3 protein: CASSSGLAGVPYEQYF. Here the CDR3 DNA reads TGTGCCAGTAGTAGTGGACTAGCGGGAGTACCCTACGAGCAGTACTTC.

The chain employs TRBV7-9 and TRBJ1-3, with D possibly being TRBD1 (5 bases). Trimming pared 5 bases from V and 5 bases from J, leaving 19 bases between. The CDR3 sequence is 16 residues long. Germline CDR1 and CDR2: SEHNR and FQNEAQ (reference sequence). Written as DNA, the CDR3 is TGTGCCAGCAGCCCTACCCCCGGCAGGGAACGAAACACCATATATTTT. This gives the protein CASSPTPGRERNTIYF.

The CDR3 loop is CASSLGTRASTDTQYF. CDR3 DNA: TGCGCCAGCAGCTTGGGGACTAGAGCTAGCACAGATACGCAGTATTTT. The rearrangement uses TRBV5-1 and TRBJ2-3, with 7 bases fitting TRBD2. V was pared by 0 bases and J by 0 bases, with 4 bases of the junction left unmatched. Germline CDR1 is SGHRS and CDR2 is YFSETQ. The CDR3 extends over 16 amino acids.